The 24 T cell receptor beta chains listed next were all sequenced from one sample in a study of T cells in localized non-small cell lung cancer. The data were produced by immunoSEQ multiplex PCR, yet TCRdb's version contains in-frame clones alone and is incomplete. Of thousands of clones listed, 33% are singletons. The sequencing here drew on normal lung tissue next to the tumor, taken before any cancer treatment. The receptors come from a woman between 35 and 70 years old with stage I lung adenocarcinoma.

This clone has a handful of counts. This rearrangement joins TRBV6-8 to TRBJ2-5; 7 nucleotides line up with TRBD1. Germline V CDR1 and CDR2: MNHGY, SAAAGT. This CDR3 contains 14 residues. V gave up 5 bases and J gave up 5 bases; unmatched junction bases: 8. CDR3 protein: CASSTGTEGETQYF. As DNA, the CDR3 is TGTGCCAGCAGTACCGGGACAGAGGGCGAGACCCAGTACTTC.

The chain couples TRBV5-1 to TRBJ2-2; D is possibly TRBD1 (5 bases). In germline, CDR1 is SGHRS, CDR2 YFSETQ. The germline V and J ends were trimmed by 4 bases and 3 bases, with 16 bases remaining between them. This CDR3 region has 16 residues. CDR3 sequence reads: CASSPVSGLDTGELFF. DNA of the CDR3: TGCGCCAGCAGCCCCGTTTCAGGGTTAGACACCGGGGAGCTGTTTTTT.

By share, this clone ranks as medium-sized (0.01 to 0.1%). This chain joins TRBV6-8 and TRBJ1-1; D is unclear. The V end was cut by 5 bases, the J end by 1 base, with 14 bases between. The germline gives CDR1 MNHGY, CDR2 SAAAGT. This CDR3 has 15 residues. Written as DNA, the CDR3 is TGTGCCAGCAGTCTTAACACGCAACCGAACACTGAAGCTTTCTTT. This codes for CASSLNTQPNTEAFF.

The CDR3 region is CASSSGGTYEQYF. CDR3 coding DNA: TGCGCCAGCAGCAGCGGGGGGACCTACGAGCAGTACTTC. The chain couples TRBV10-1 to TRBJ2-7; TRBD2 matches at 9 bases. Germline trimming cut 6 bases from V and 2 bases from J; bases unmatched to any gene: 2. Germline CDR1 is WNHNN and CDR2 is SYGVQD (reference sequence). This CDR3 is 13 amino acids long.

The J gene is TRBJ2-1, the V gene TRBV6-8; D ambiguous. Germline V lookup: CDR1 MNHGY, CDR2 SAAAGT. This CDR3 comprises 16 residues. V lost 0 bases, J lost 0 bases, and 9 bases lay in between. In DNA, the CDR3 is TGTGCCAGCAGTTACTCATACGGCCTCTCCTACAATGAGCAGTTCTTC. Amino acid sequence: CASSYSYGLSYNEQFF.

The rearrangement joins TRBV10-1 to TRBJ2-2; possible D gene TRBD1, 5 bases. CDR1 is WNHNN, CDR2 SYGVQD, per germline (reference sequence). V lost 7 bases and J 3 bases, leaving 12 bases between the germline ends. The CDR3 length is 14 residues. For the CDR3, the DNA is TGCGCCAGCAAGGGGCAGTTTGACACCGGGGAGCTGTTTTTT. This codes for CASKGQFDTGELFF.

The CDR3 here is CASSLTETNTGELFF. The CDR3 DNA reads as TGTGCCAGCAGCTTGACGGAGACGAACACCGGGGAGCTGTTTTTT. The V call is TRBV11-1, the J call TRBJ2-2, with no clear D. This CDR3 contains 15 residues. Trimming took off 3 bases at V and 0 bases at J, with 8 bases between the two ends. The germline gives CDR1 SGHAT, CDR2 FQDESV (reference sequence).

CDR3 sequence: CASRPQGISSYNEQFF. CDR3 DNA sequence: TGTGCCAGCAGACCCCAGGGGATCAGCTCCTACAATGAGCAGTTCTTC. The chain combines TRBV6-8 with TRBJ2-1; D perhaps matches TRBD1 (6 bases). Germline V gene lookup returns CDR1 MNHGY and CDR2 SAAAGT. Trimming shortened V by 6 bases and J by 0 bases, and 15 bases separated the two germline ends. This CDR3 contains 16 residues.

This clone was seen a single time. V usage is TRBV29-1 and J usage is TRBJ1-2; 9 nucleotides agree with TRBD1. Trimming removed 4 bases from V and 8 bases from J; junction bases left unmatched: 8. CDR3 length equals 13 residues. CDR1 SQVTM and CDR2 ANQGSEA come from the germline V gene. DNA for the CDR3: TGCAGCGTTGCAATACAGGGGGCATTGGGCTACACCTTC. Protein: CSVAIQGALGYTF.

The chain has TRBV4-1 and TRBJ2-7; D is ambiguous. This CDR3 comprises 15 residues. The V and J ends lost 0 bases and 2 bases respectively, with 11 bases between them. Germline assignment: CDR1 MGHRA and CDR2 YSYEKL. The CDR3 bases are TGCGCCAGCAGCCAAGATCTTTCCCCAGCCTACGAGCAGTACTTC. This codes for CASSQDLSPAYEQYF.

The sample holds a few counts of this clone. Here the CDR3 DNA reads TGTGCCAGCAGCGTGACAGGGGGTTCACCCCTCCACTTT. As protein: CASSVTGGSPLHF. The chain combines TRBV7-1 with TRBJ1-6; TRBD1 aligns across 9 bases. TRBV7-1 is an ORF; its function is uncertain. After removal of 5 bases from V and 9 bases from J, the junction contained 2 bases not matched to a gene. The CDR3 is made up of 13 amino acids.

This chain connects TRBV2 to TRBJ2-2; 14 nucleotides line up with TRBD2. There are 16 residues in the CDR3. Trimming cost V 6 bases and J 7 bases; bases outside gene matches: 7. Per germline, CDR1 SNHLY and CDR2 FYNNEI. Here the CDR3 reads CASSVTSGGAGGELFF. DNA of the CDR3: TGTGCCAGCAGCGTGACTAGCGGGGGGGCCGGCGGGGAGCTGTTTTTT.

The chain carries TRBV19 and TRBJ1-4; D remains unclear. CDR1 LNHDA and CDR2 SQIVND come from the germline V gene (reference sequence). The V gene lost 8 bases and the J gene lost 6 bases, with 16 bases spanning the gap. The CDR3 spans 14 residues. The CDR3 nucleotides are TGTGCCAGTTCGTGGCGGGCGCGGGATGAAAAACTGTTTTTT. Translated: CASSWRARDEKLFF. Full variable domain (missing parts from reference TRBV19 and TRBJ1-4): DGGITQSPKYLFRKEGQNVTLSCEQNLNHDAMYWYRQDPGQGLRLIYYSQIVNDFQKGDIAEGYSVSREKKESFPLTVTSAQKNPTAFYLCASSWRARDEKLFFGSGTQLSVL.

This chain connects TRBV19 to TRBJ1-3; D not resolved. CDR1 is LNHDA and CDR2 is SQIVND in the germline V gene (reference sequence). This CDR3 comprises 14 residues. V was pared by 9 bases and J by 0 bases, with 12 bases between. The CDR3 DNA follows: TGTGCCAGCAGACTTGGCCGCTCTGGAAACACCATATATTTT. It is translated as CASRLGRSGNTIYF. Looking up the rest from reference TRBV19 and TRBJ1-3 gives the full variable domain: DGGITQSPKYLFRKEGQNVTLSCEQNLNHDAMYWYRQDPGQGLRLIYYSQIVNDFQKGDIAEGYSVSREKKESFPLTVTSAQKNPTAFYLCASRLGRSGNTIYFGEGSWLTVV.

This clone was observed a handful of times. This chain connects TRBV28 to TRBJ2-7; D is possibly TRBD1 or TRBD2 (5 bases each). Germline CDR1 is MDHEN and CDR2 is SYDVKM. This CDR3 contains 14 residues. V was shortened by 4 bases and J by 7 bases, with 17 bases between the two germline ends. The CDR3 DNA is TGTGCCAGCAGTTCAGGGACGGCACAGAGGGAGCAGTACTTC. It specifies CASSSGTAQREQYF. Complete variable domain (other parts from reference TRBV28 and TRBJ2-7): DVKVTQSSRYLVKRTGEKVFLECVQDMDHENMFWYRQDPGLGLRLIYFSYDVKMKEKGDIPEGYSVSREKKERFSLILESASTNQTSMYLCASSSGTAQREQYFGPGTRLTVT.

The chain employs TRBV2 and TRBJ2-7, with D unresolved. Between the trimmed V and J ends, which lost 3 bases and 3 bases, there was a span of 15 bases. The CDR3 has 15 residues. Germline values: CDR1 SNHLY, CDR2 FYNNEI. CDR3 in amino acids: CASSESASPYYEQYF. CDR3 nucleotide sequence: TGTGCCAGCAGTGAGAGTGCATCTCCCTACTACGAGCAGTACTTC. Variable domain in full (rest from reference TRBV2 and TRBJ2-7): EPEVTQTPSHQVTQMGQEVILRCVPISNHLYFYWYRQILGQKVEFLVSFYNNEISEKSEIFDDQFSVERPDGSNFTLKIRSTKLEDSAMYFCASSESASPYYEQYFGPGTRLTVT.

The chain uses TRBV2 and TRBJ1-3; TRBD1 is a possible D gene (6 bases). Between the trimmed V and J ends, which lost 7 bases and 3 bases, there was a span of 16 bases. This CDR3 has 15 amino acids. Germline CDR1 SNHLY, CDR2 FYNNEI. The CDR3 bases are TGTGCCAGCAAGTGGCGGGGACAAAATGGAAACACCATATATTTT. Protein product: CASKWRGQNGNTIYF. Full variable domain (missing parts from reference TRBV2 and TRBJ1-3): EPEVTQTPSHQVTQMGQEVILRCVPISNHLYFYWYRQILGQKVEFLVSFYNNEISEKSEIFDDQFSVERPDGSNFTLKIRSTKLEDSAMYFCASKWRGQNGNTIYFGEGSWLTVV.

This clone was observed a few times. The chain employs TRBV28 and TRBJ2-7, with a tentative D call TRBD1 (6 bases). CDR1 MDHEN and CDR2 SYDVKM come from the germline V gene. The CDR3 runs 14 residues. Deletions cut 6 bases from V and 5 bases from J, with 17 bases between. CDR3 nucleotides: TGTGCCAGCAGCCCAGGGGACCGGCCGGACGAGCAGTACTTC. It codes for CASSPGDRPDEQYF.

This clone was seen more than once but under ten times. The V and J genes are TRBV6-8 and TRBJ1-2; 7 positions agree with TRBD1. Trimming removed 6 bases from V and 8 bases from J; junction bases left unmatched: 12. The CDR3 consists of 14 residues. Germline CDR1 MNHGY, CDR2 SAAAGT. The CDR3 sequence: CASRTGDSLSGYTF. The CDR3 coding sequence is TGTGCCAGCAGGACGGGGGACAGTTTAAGCGGCTACACCTTC.

The chain uses TRBV11-3 and TRBJ2-7; 9 positions match TRBD1. V lost 4 bases to trimming and J lost 5 bases; unmatched junction nucleotides: 12. The CDR3 length is 16 residues. Germline V gene lookup returns CDR1 SGHNT and CDR2 YENEEA. The CDR3 nucleotides read TGTGCCAGCAGCTACCCCGGGACAGGGACCGTCAACGAGCAGTACTTC. The encoded protein is CASSYPGTGTVNEQYF.

The V gene is TRBV15, the J gene TRBJ2-7, with a possible D match to TRBD1 (5 bases). V lost 3 bases, J lost 0 bases, and 12 bases lay in between. This CDR3 comprises 15 residues. Germline values: CDR1 LNHNV, CDR2 YYDKDF (reference sequence). Written as DNA, the CDR3 is TGTGCCACCAGCAGCCTCAGTAGGGGCTCCTACGAGCAGTACTTC. Translation gives CATSSLSRGSYEQYF.

This clone has a handful of counts. This sequence joins TRBV11-3 and TRBJ1-2, with TRBD1 matching 9 bases. J was trimmed by 5 bases and V by 2 bases; bases with no gene match: 9. The CDR3 is 16 amino acids. Germline V gene lookup returns CDR1 SGHNT and CDR2 YENEEA. This chain's CDR3 is CASSLSGDRVGYGYTF. CDR3 sequence (DNA): TGTGCCAGCAGCTTATCTGGGGACAGGGTGGGTTATGGCTACACCTTC.

This CDR3 is CASSLDGKMGGNTIYF. As DNA, the CDR3 is TGTGCCAGCAGCTTGGATGGGAAGATGGGAGGAAACACCATATATTTT. V usage is TRBV11-3 and J usage is TRBJ1-3; D is undetermined. The CDR3 length is 16 residues. Deletions cut 3 bases from V and 4 bases from J, with 16 bases between. CDR1 and CDR2 from the germline V gene are SGHNT and YENEEA.

The chain recombines TRBV29-1 with TRBJ2-2; no clear D gene. The V end lost 4 bases, the J end lost 6 bases, and 12 bases lay between the germline ends. From germline, CDR1 is SQVTM and CDR2 ANQGSEA. The CDR3 covers 13 residues. The CDR3: CSVAYPYPGELFF. DNA for the CDR3: TGCAGCGTTGCGTACCCGTACCCCGGGGAGCTGTTTTTT.